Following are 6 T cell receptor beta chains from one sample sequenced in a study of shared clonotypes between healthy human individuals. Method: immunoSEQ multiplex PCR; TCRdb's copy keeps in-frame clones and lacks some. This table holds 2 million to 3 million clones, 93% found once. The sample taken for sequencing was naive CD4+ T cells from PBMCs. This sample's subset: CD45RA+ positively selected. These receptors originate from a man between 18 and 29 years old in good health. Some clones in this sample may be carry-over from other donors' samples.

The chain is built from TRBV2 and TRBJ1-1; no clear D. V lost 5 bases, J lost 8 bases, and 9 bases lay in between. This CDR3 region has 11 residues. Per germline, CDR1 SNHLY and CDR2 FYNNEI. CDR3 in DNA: TGTGCCAGCAGTATTAAGACAGAAGCTTTCTTT. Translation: CASSIKTEAFF.

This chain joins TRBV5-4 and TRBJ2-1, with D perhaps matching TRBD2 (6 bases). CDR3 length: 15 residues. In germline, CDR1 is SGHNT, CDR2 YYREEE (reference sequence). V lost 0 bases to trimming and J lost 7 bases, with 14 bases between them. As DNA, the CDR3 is TGTGCCAGCAGCTTGGTCGGCGGGGAGCATAATGAGCAGTTCTTC. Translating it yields CASSLVGGEHNEQFF.

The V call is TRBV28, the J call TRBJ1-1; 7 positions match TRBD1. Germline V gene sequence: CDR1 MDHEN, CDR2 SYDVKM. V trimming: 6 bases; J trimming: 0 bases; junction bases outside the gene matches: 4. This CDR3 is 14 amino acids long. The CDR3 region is CASRRGPLNTEAFF. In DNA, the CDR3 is TGTGCCAGCAGGAGGGGGCCCTTGAACACTGAAGCTTTCTTT.

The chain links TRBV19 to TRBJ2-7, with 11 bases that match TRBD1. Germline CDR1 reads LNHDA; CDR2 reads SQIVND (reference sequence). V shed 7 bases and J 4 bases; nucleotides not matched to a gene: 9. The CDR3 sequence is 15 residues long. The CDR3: CASKMRTGGTYEQYF. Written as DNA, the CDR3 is TGTGCCAGTAAGATGAGGACAGGGGGCACGTACGAGCAGTACTTC.

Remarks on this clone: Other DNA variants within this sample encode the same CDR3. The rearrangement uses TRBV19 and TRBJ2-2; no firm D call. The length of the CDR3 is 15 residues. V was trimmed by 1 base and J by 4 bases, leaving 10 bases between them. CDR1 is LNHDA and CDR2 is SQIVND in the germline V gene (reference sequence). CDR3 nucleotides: TGTGCCAGTAGTATAGTGGGCCTAGGCACCGGGGAGCTGTTTTTT. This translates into CASSIVGLGTGELFF.

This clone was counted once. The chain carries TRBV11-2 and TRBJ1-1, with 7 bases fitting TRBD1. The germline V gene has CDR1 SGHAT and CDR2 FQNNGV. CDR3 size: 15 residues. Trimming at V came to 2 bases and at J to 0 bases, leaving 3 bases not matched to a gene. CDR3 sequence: CASSLRQGMNTEAFF. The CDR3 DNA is TGTGCCAGCAGCTTACGACAGGGAATGAACACTGAAGCTTTCTTT.